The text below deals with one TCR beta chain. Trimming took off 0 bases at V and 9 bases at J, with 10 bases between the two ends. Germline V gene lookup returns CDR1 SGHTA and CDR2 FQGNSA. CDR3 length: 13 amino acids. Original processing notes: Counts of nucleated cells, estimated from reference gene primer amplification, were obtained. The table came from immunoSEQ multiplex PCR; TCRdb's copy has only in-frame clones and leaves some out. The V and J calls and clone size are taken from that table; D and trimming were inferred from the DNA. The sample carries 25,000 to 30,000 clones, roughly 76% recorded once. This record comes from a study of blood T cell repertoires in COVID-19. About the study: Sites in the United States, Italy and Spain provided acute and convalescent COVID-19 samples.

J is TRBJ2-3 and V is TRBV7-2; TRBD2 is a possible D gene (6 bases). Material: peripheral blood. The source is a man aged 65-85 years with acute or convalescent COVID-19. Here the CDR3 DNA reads TGTGCCAGCAGCTTAGCGGCGGAGGGGACGCAGTATTTT. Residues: CASSLAAEGTQYF.